This T cell receptor (beta chain) was identified in a study of cytomegalovirus exposure and HLA in healthy donors. The repertoire was sequenced with immunoSEQ multiplex PCR; TCRdb's copy has only in-frame clones and lacks some. The data hold some 110,000 clones, with around 88% observed a single time. The CDR3 extends over 15 amino acids. Germline V gene sequence: CDR1 SGDLS, CDR2 YYNGEE. Trimming took 4 bases from V and 1 from J, leaving 11 bases between them. The chain recombines TRBV9 with TRBJ2-2; D is possibly TRBD2 (5 bases). The sequenced sample consisted of PBMCs. The TCR originated in a man between 18 and 29 years old in good health and CMV-seronegative. The CDR3 reads CASSPRVGNTGELFF. In DNA form, the CDR3 reads TGTGCCAGCAGCCCGAGGGTTGGGAACACCGGGGAGCTGTTTTTT.